The 28 T cell receptor beta chains below all came from one sample that was sequenced in a study of shared T cell receptors in the human thymus (dated by TCRdb to 2020 to 2023). Library preparation used the immunoSEQ multiplex PCR assay. Imported from immuneACCESS, the table was reduced by TCRdb to in-frame sequences with V and J called. These copies leave out some clones; in studies compared against another copy, an unresolved V gene accounts for under half, and the cause of the remainder is not known. This sample has more than 550,000 clones in its table, and around 87% of those were observed once. Just under 0.0095% of the sample rests with the top ten. These data also featured in a second study, about human thymus T cells.

Sequencing was carried out using thymocytes. These receptors all come from a boy younger than two with a congenital heart defect. Donor details come from another sample of the same person, matched by shared clones.

This sequence joins TRBV14 and TRBJ1-4; D unclear. CDR3 length: 15 amino acids. Trimming stripped 2 bases from V and 0 bases from J, with 7 bases between. The germline gives CDR1 SGHDN, CDR2 FVKESK. The CDR3 region is CASSQSLATNEKLFF. The CDR3 bases are TGTGCCAGCAGCCAAAGCCTTGCAACTAATGAAAAACTGTTTTTT.

With respect to this clone: Other DNA variants within this sample encode the same CDR3. V gene TRBV4-3 combines with J gene TRBJ1-6; D is possibly TRBD1 (5 bases). The CDR3 consists of 16 residues. Germline-derived CDR1 and CDR2 are LGHNA and YSLEER. V lost 0 bases to trimming and J lost 13 bases, with 19 bases between them. CDR3 DNA: TGCGCCAGCAGCCAAGAAGCGATCCAGGGTTTTTCCCCCCTCCACTTT. Its translation is CASSQEAIQGFSPLHF.

This clone was counted between two and nine times. This chain uses TRBV7-6 with TRBJ2-7; the match to TRBD2 covers 7 bases. CDR1 is SGHVS, CDR2 FNYEAQ, per germline. The CDR3 extends over 16 amino acids. J gave up 0 bases and V 6 bases, and 11 bases lay outside the gene matches. DNA of the CDR3: TGTGCCAGCAGTTATCATCCCGGGACTATCTCCTACGAGCAGTACTTC. This translates into CASSYHPGTISYEQYF.

The CDR3 nucleotides are TGTGCCAGCAGCCCCGGCAGGGTGCTCTACAATGAGCAGTTCTTC. Translating gives CASSPGRVLYNEQFF. This chain connects TRBV14 to TRBJ2-1; TRBD1 might be the D (5 bases). The CDR3 is 15 residues long. V dropped 4 bases and J dropped 3 bases, with 13 bases sitting between them. Germline V CDR1 and CDR2: SGHDN, FVKESK.

The chain has TRBV5-1 and TRBJ2-1, with D unresolved. Germline V gives CDR1 SGHRS, CDR2 YFSETQ. This CDR3 is built from 17 residues. V was trimmed by 0 bases and J by 0 bases, leaving 13 bases between them. Here the CDR3 DNA reads TGCGCCAGCAGCTTGGCCTGGTCGTGGAGCTCCTACAATGAGCAGTTCTTC. Protein product: CASSLAWSWSSYNEQFF.

The rearrangement joins TRBV7-8 to TRBJ1-1, with a tentative D call TRBD1 (5 bases). Trimming cost V 1 base and J 5 bases, with 11 bases left between them. There are 14 residues in the CDR3. CDR1 is SGHVS and CDR2 is FQNEAQ in the germline V gene. The CDR3 nucleotides read TGTGCCAGCAGCTTAGTGGTGGGGGGGACTGAAGCTTTCTTT. It codes for CASSLVVGGTEAFF. Using reference TRBV7-8 and TRBJ1-1 for the parts outside the CDR3, the full variable domain is GAGVSQSPRYKVAKRGQDVALRCDPISGHVSLFWYQQALGQGPEFLTYFQNEAQLDKSGLPSDRFFAERPEGSVSTLKIQRTQQEDSAVYLCASSLVVGGTEAFFGQGTRLTVV.

This chain uses TRBV4-3 with TRBJ2-2; 7 nucleotides match TRBD1. After removal of 0 bases from V and 10 bases from J, the junction contained 2 bases not matched to a gene. CDR1 and CDR2 from the germline V gene are LGHNA and YSLEER. The CDR3 covers 13 residues. The CDR3 DNA reads as TGCGCCAGCAGCCAAGATAGGGGGCAGGAGCTGTTTTTT. It specifies CASSQDRGQELFF.

V is TRBV4-1 and J is TRBJ2-1, with D possibly TRBD2 on 6 matching bases. The ends were cut back, 3 bases at V and 0 bases at J, with 12 bases in the middle. Looked up from germline, CDR1 is MGHRA and CDR2 is YSYEKL. The CDR3 extends over 16 amino acids. The chain's CDR3 is CASSQNGGGSYNEQFF. The CDR3 nucleotides are TGCGCCAGCAGCCAGAATGGGGGAGGCTCCTACAATGAGCAGTTCTTC.

V and J are TRBV28 and TRBJ1-2; D gene uncertain. Germline CDR1 reads MDHEN; CDR2 reads SYDVKM. The CDR3 is 16 residues long. The germline V and J ends were trimmed by 1 base and 8 bases, with 20 bases remaining between them. The CDR3: CASSLSEPRAQRGYTF. The DNA of the CDR3 is TGTGCCAGCAGTTTATCTGAGCCGAGGGCTCAACGAGGCTACACCTTC.

The sample holds one count of this clone. V usage is TRBV5-6 and J usage is TRBJ2-7, with 7 bases lining up with TRBD1. Germline lookup yields CDR1 SGHDT and CDR2 YYEEEE. There are 15 residues in the CDR3. The J segment lost 2 bases and the V segment lost 0 bases, leaving 5 bases of the junction unmatched. Written as DNA, the CDR3 is TGTGCCAGCAGCTTGGCAAAGGGACAGACCTACGAGCAGTACTTC. Its protein product is CASSLAKGQTYEQYF.

V and J are TRBV6-6 and TRBJ2-7; a possible D gene is TRBD1 (6 bases). Germline V gene data show CDR1 as MNHNY and CDR2 as SVGAGI (reference sequence). The CDR3 has 14 amino acids. The V end lost 4 bases, the J end lost 3 bases, and 13 bases lay between the germline ends. The CDR3 DNA sequence: TGTGCCAGCAGTTGCCCGGGACACGGCTACGAGCAGTACTTC. Protein sequence: CASSCPGHGYEQYF.

The V call is TRBV5-1, the J call TRBJ2-7, with 10 bases identical to TRBD1. The CDR3 runs 16 residues. The germline gives CDR1 SGHRS, CDR2 YFSETQ. V shed 0 bases, J shed 5 bases, and the junction held 8 bases outside the gene matches. CDR3 sequence reads: CASSLAPGQGTHEQYF. CDR3 nucleotide sequence: TGCGCCAGCAGCTTGGCCCCGGGACAGGGGACCCACGAGCAGTACTTC.

The chain is built from TRBV5-6 and TRBJ2-1; D is unclear. The CDR3 contains 13 residues. CDR1 is SGHDT and CDR2 is YYEEEE in the germline V gene. V was clipped by 1 base and J by 8 bases, with 10 bases between them. The CDR3 reads CASSLSPADEQFF. CDR3 in DNA: TGTGCCAGCAGCTTGTCCCCTGCGGATGAGCAGTTCTTC.

The rearrangement uses TRBV7-2 and TRBJ1-5, with unresolved D. This CDR3 is built from 13 residues. V was trimmed by 0 bases and J by 5 bases, leaving 5 bases between them. Germline values: CDR1 SGHTA, CDR2 FQGNSA. The CDR3 DNA reads as TGTGCCAGCAGCTTAGCCAGGCATCAGCCCCAGCATTTT. Protein product: CASSLARHQPQHF.

This clone was seen only a few times. This rearrangement joins TRBV14 to TRBJ2-5; D might be TRBD1 (5 bases). CDR3 size: 14 residues. Germline V CDR1 and CDR2: SGHDN, FVKESK. The V end was cut by 1 base, the J end by 7 bases, with 13 bases between. The chain's CDR3 is CASSQANLGVTQYF. DNA of the CDR3: TGTGCCAGCAGCCAAGCTAATTTAGGGGTGACCCAGTACTTC. Supplemented by reference TRBV14 and TRBJ2-5, the full variable domain reads EAGVTQFPSHSVIEKGQTVTLRCDPISGHDNLYWYRRVMGKEIKFLLHFVKESKQDESGMPNNRFLAERTGGTYSTLKVQPAELEDSGVYFCASSQANLGVTQYFGPGTRLLVL.

The chain uses TRBV5-1 and TRBJ2-2, with D possibly TRBD1 on 5 matching bases. Deletions cut 2 bases from V and 1 base from J, with 18 bases between. The germline gives CDR1 SGHRS, CDR2 YFSETQ. This CDR3 has 18 residues. Here the CDR3 reads CASSFLYSRGKNTGELFF. CDR3 nucleotides: TGCGCCAGCAGCTTTCTATACAGTAGGGGCAAGAACACCGGGGAGCTGTTTTTT.

This clone was observed once. The chain employs TRBV28 and TRBJ1-2; possible D gene TRBD1, 6 bases. The CDR3 sequence is 14 residues long. V lost 5 bases to trimming and J lost 2 bases, with 12 bases between them. CDR1 and CDR2 from the germline V gene are MDHEN and SYDVKM. The CDR3 DNA reads as TGTGCCAGCAGTCCTATCGGGACAAACTATGGCTACACCTTC. Translation gives CASSPIGTNYGYTF.

The genes are TRBV4-3 and TRBJ2-7; TRBD2 might be the D (5 bases). The germline gives CDR1 LGHNA, CDR2 YSLEER. The CDR3 contains 14 residues. Trimming pared 3 bases from V and 1 base from J, leaving 10 bases between. In DNA, the CDR3 is TGCGCCAGCAGCCAGGAGGACGGATCCTACGAGCAGTACTTC. As protein: CASSQEDGSYEQYF.

Only a few counts were recorded for this clone. The V call is TRBV20-1, the J call TRBJ2-7; maybe TRBD1 (5 bases). Trimming cost V 6 bases and J 6 bases, with 12 bases left between them. The CDR3 contains 11 residues. CDR1 DFQATT and CDR2 SNEGSKA come from the germline V gene (reference sequence). DNA for the CDR3: TGCAGTGCGGTGGGGCTACGCGAGCAGTACTTC. This codes for CSAVGLREQYF.

This rearrangement joins TRBV7-8 to TRBJ1-1; D gene ambiguous. Germline V gives CDR1 SGHVS, CDR2 FQNEAQ. V was pared by 0 bases and J by 1 base, with 9 bases between. This CDR3 spans 15 amino acids. The CDR3 sequence: CASSLARYRNTEAFF. The CDR3 nucleotides read TGTGCCAGCAGCTTAGCGCGATATAGGAACACTGAAGCTTTCTTT.

The V call is TRBV6-5, the J call TRBJ1-2, with no clear D. The length of the CDR3 is 11 residues. The V end was cut by 5 bases, the J end by 4 bases, with 5 bases between. The germline gives CDR1 MNHEY, CDR2 SVGAGI. CDR3 residues: CASSRGYGYTF. CDR3 nucleotide sequence: TGTGCCAGCAGTCGAGGCTATGGCTACACCTTC.

The chain links TRBV4-1 to TRBJ2-3, with no clear D. The V and J ends lost 4 bases and 6 bases respectively, with 14 bases between them. The V gene's germline CDR1 is MGHRA and CDR2 YSYEKL. The CDR3 is 14 residues long. The CDR3 coding sequence is TGCGCCAGCAGCCTACCCGGTGAGAGGGATACGCAGTATTTT. It codes for CASSLPGERDTQYF.

V and J are TRBV7-6 and TRBJ2-1; D is possibly TRBD1 (5 bases). Germline lookup yields CDR1 SGHVS and CDR2 FNYEAQ. CDR3 length equals 16 residues. Trimming stripped 1 base from V and 0 bases from J, with 10 bases between. The CDR3 reads CASSLGQGSSYNEQFF. Written as DNA, the CDR3 is TGTGCCAGCAGCTTAGGTCAGGGTAGCTCCTACAATGAGCAGTTCTTC.

The chain is built from TRBV28 and TRBJ2-7; 10 bases match TRBD2. Germline CDR1 reads MDHEN; CDR2 reads SYDVKM. The V and J ends lost 6 bases and 5 bases, in that order; junction bases with no gene match: 10. This CDR3 has 15 amino acids. Here the CDR3 reads CASRPHSLAGDEQYF. CDR3 DNA: TGTGCCAGCAGACCCCACTCTCTAGCGGGAGACGAGCAGTACTTC.

This chain joins TRBV10-3 and TRBJ2-3; D may be TRBD2 (6 bases). Germline CDR1 ENHRY, CDR2 SYGVKD. The V end was cut by 8 bases, the J end by 2 bases, with 14 bases between. This CDR3 has 14 residues. CDR3 residues: CAIGFPGDTDTQYF. The CDR3 DNA is TGTGCCATCGGGTTTCCGGGGGACACAGATACGCAGTATTTT.

The chain uses TRBV7-8 and TRBJ2-3; D uncertain. There are 10 residues in the CDR3. V shed 10 bases and J shed 6 bases, with 8 bases lying between them. Per the germline V gene, CDR1 is SGHVS and CDR2 is FQNEAQ. CDR3 DNA sequence: TGTGCCAACTCTTCGGATACGCAGTATTTT. It translates to CANSSDTQYF.

This clone turned up a few times. The chain uses TRBV5-8 and TRBJ2-5; a possible D gene is TRBD2 (7 bases). V was pared by 2 bases and J by 3 bases, with 17 bases between. CDR1 is SGHTS, CDR2 YDEGEE, per germline. This CDR3 comprises 16 residues. The CDR3 DNA reads TGTGCCAGCAGCTTCCCCCACGGGGAGGGGGAAGAGACCCAGTACTTC. Translating gives CASSFPHGEGEETQYF.

The rearrangement links TRBV29-1 to TRBJ2-2; 8 bases are a match to TRBD1. Germline V CDR1 and CDR2: SQVTM, ANQGSEA. This CDR3 has 15 residues. J gave up 7 bases and V 6 bases, and 13 bases lay outside the gene matches. The DNA for the CDR3 is TGCAGCGTCCGACCGGGACAGGTGGACAGCGGGGAGCTGTTTTTT. As protein: CSVRPGQVDSGELFF.